The rows below give T cell receptor beta chains drawn from one sample of a study of T cell responses to AZD1222 COVID-19 vaccine. Libraries were prepared by immunoSEQ multiplex PCR; TCRdb keeps only in-frame clonotypes and omits some of them. The sample lists over 100,000 clones, roughly 86% occurring once. The specimen comprised peripheral blood, sampled 28 days after the second dose of the MenACWY control vaccine. All receptors derive from an adult who received the MenACWY meningococcal vaccine as a control. CDR3s include the opening cysteine and the closing phenylalanine or tryptophan. D genes are given only for firm matches. Clone size appears in some rows only: once, few, many, or a class for an expanded clone.

j_gene: TRBJ1-1; abundance: .; v_gene: TRBV5-6; d_gene: TRBD1; CDR3aa: CASSLVKGQGKNTEAFF; CDR3nt: TGTGCCAGCAGCTTGGTAAAAGGACAGGGGAAGAACACTGAAGCTTTCTTT
j_gene: TRBJ2-7; abundance: .; v_gene: TRBV19; d_gene: .; CDR3aa: CASSSPDSYEQYF; CDR3nt: TGTGCCAGTAGTTCCCCCGACAGCTACGAGCAGTACTTC
j_gene: TRBJ2-1; abundance: .; v_gene: TRBV30; d_gene: .; CDR3aa: CAWSKTNEQFF; CDR3nt: TGTGCCTGGAGTAAGACCAATGAGCAGTTCTTC
j_gene: TRBJ1-2; abundance: once; v_gene: TRBV4-1; d_gene: .; CDR3aa: CASSHFWGSGENGYTF; CDR3nt: TGCGCCAGCAGCCATTTCTGGGGTTCAGGGGAGAATGGCTACACCTTC
j_gene: TRBJ2-3; abundance: .; v_gene: TRBV4-3; d_gene: TRBD2; CDR3aa: CASSHRLAGTDTQYF; CDR3nt: TGCGCCAGCAGCCACAGACTAGCGGGCACAGATACGCAGTATTTT
j_gene: TRBJ1-4; abundance: .; v_gene: TRBV6-5; d_gene: TRBD1; CDR3aa: CASRPMTGLSEKLFF; CDR3nt: TGTGCCAGCAGGCCTATGACAGGGTTGAGTGAAAAACTGTTTTTT
j_gene: TRBJ1-5; abundance: once; v_gene: TRBV19; d_gene: TRBD1; CDR3aa: CASSTRGWQPQHF; CDR3nt: TGTGCCAGTAGTACCAGGGGGTGGCAGCCCCAGCATTTT
j_gene: TRBJ1-2; abundance: .; v_gene: TRBV10-3; d_gene: TRBD1; CDR3aa: CATWGQGHYGYTF; CDR3nt: TGTGCCACCTGGGGACAGGGCCACTATGGCTACACCTTC
j_gene: TRBJ2-7; abundance: .; v_gene: TRBV30; d_gene: .; CDR3aa: CAWTRSREQYF; CDR3nt: TGTGCCTGGACCAGATCGAGGGAGCAGTACTTC
j_gene: TRBJ2-1; abundance: once; v_gene: TRBV7-2; d_gene: .; CDR3aa: CASSLGGSNNNEQFF; CDR3nt: TGTGCCAGCAGCTTGGGGGGTAGCAATAACAATGAGCAGTTCTTC
j_gene: TRBJ2-1; abundance: .; v_gene: TRBV6-2/TRBV6-3; d_gene: TRBD2; CDR3aa: CASSYSGSGGLYNEQFF; CDR3nt: TGTGCCAGCAGTTACTCGGGTAGCGGGGGGCTATACAATGAGCAGTTCTTC
j_gene: TRBJ1-2; abundance: .; v_gene: TRBV6-5; d_gene: .; CDR3aa: CASSYSFNYGYTF; CDR3nt: TGTGCCAGCAGTTACAGCTTTAACTATGGCTACACCTTC
j_gene: TRBJ1-3; abundance: .; v_gene: TRBV18; d_gene: TRBD1; CDR3aa: CASSPGQGARGNTIYF; CDR3nt: TGTGCCAGCTCACCGGGACAGGGGGCGCGTGGAAACACCATATATTTT
j_gene: TRBJ1-3; abundance: .; v_gene: TRBV11-2; d_gene: TRBD1; CDR3aa: CASYRGGSGNTIYF; CDR3nt: TGTGCCAGCTACAGGGGAGGCTCTGGAAACACCATATATTTT
j_gene: TRBJ1-6; abundance: few; v_gene: TRBV5-1; d_gene: TRBD1; CDR3aa: CASSLASGQFNSPLHF; CDR3nt: TGCGCCAGCAGCTTGGCCTCGGGACAGTTTAATTCACCCCTCCACTTT
j_gene: TRBJ1-3; abundance: .; v_gene: TRBV24-1; d_gene: .; CDR3aa: CAPKPSSGNTIYF; CDR3nt: TGTGCACCCAAACCTTCCTCTGGAAACACCATATATTTT